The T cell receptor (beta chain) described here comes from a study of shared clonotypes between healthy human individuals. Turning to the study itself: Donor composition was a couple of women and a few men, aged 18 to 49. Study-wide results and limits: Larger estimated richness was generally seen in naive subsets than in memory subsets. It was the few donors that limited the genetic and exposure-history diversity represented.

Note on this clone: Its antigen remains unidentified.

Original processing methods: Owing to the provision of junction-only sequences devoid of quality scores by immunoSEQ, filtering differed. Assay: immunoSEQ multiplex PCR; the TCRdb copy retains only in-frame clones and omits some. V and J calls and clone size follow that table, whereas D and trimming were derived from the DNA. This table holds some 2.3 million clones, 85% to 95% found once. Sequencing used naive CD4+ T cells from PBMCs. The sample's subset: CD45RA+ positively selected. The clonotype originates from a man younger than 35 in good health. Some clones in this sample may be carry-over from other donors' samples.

The chain's CDR3 is CASSVSGTSGGNEQFF. CDR3 DNA: TGTGCCAGCAGCGTAAGTGGGACTAGCGGGGGGAATGAGCAGTTCTTC. V and J are TRBV9 and TRBJ2-1, with TRBD2 matching 15 bases. The CDR3 totals 16 residues. The V gene end was trimmed by 1 base and the J gene end by 7 bases; junction bases not matched to a gene: 3. Germline V lookup: CDR1 SGDLS, CDR2 YYNGEE.